What follows are 30 T cell receptor beta chains derived from one specimen sequenced in a study of blood T cell repertoires in COVID-19. Data came from immunoSEQ multiplex PCR; TCRdb stores just in-frame clones and leaves some out. The table includes around 110,000 clones, about nine tenths detected once. The specimen sequenced was peripheral blood. The receptors were gathered from a human donor with active COVID-19. The donor label of this sample is uncertain.

This clone was observed many times. The rearrangement joins TRBV30 to TRBJ1-1; D gene uncertain. The V gene's germline CDR1 is GTSNPN and CDR2 SVGIG (reference sequence). The CDR3 runs to 14 residues. Trimming left V 4 bases short and J 6 bases short, with 18 bases between. The chain's CDR3 is CAWTSNGWGAEAFF. The DNA of the CDR3 is TGTGCCTGGACCTCGAATGGCTGGGGAGCTGAAGCTTTCTTT. Combining the CDR3 with reference TRBV30 and TRBJ1-1 gives the whole variable domain SQTIHQWPATLVQPVGSPLSLECTVEGTSNPNLYWYRQAAGRGLQLLFYSVGIGQISSEVPQNLSASRPQDRQFILSSKKLLLSDSGFYLCAWTSNGWGAEAFFGQGTRLTVV.

The rearrangement links TRBV5-6 to TRBJ2-5; 10 bases map to TRBD2. The CDR3 is 16 residues long. V lost 0 bases and J lost 4; bases outside the gene matches: 6. Germline CDR1 and CDR2: SGHDT and YYEEEE. CDR3: CASSLVLAGDPETQYF. The CDR3 region has the DNA TGTGCCAGCAGCTTGGTCCTAGCGGGGGACCCAGAGACCCAGTACTTC.

V usage is TRBV2 and J usage is TRBJ2-3; D is uncertain. In germline, CDR1 is SNHLY, CDR2 FYNNEI. The CDR3 runs 14 residues. V lost 7 bases and J lost 3, with 14 bases in between. This CDR3 is CASISQRQTDTQYF. For the CDR3, the DNA is TGTGCCAGCATAAGTCAGCGTCAAACAGATACGCAGTATTTT.

The chain carries TRBV9 and TRBJ2-3, with TRBD2 matching 8 bases. CDR1 and CDR2 (germline): SGDLS, YYNGEE. This CDR3 region has 15 residues. V lost 0 bases, J lost 2 bases, and 2 bases stayed unmatched. CDR3 loop: CASSVAAGDTDTQYF. CDR3 bases: TGTGCCAGCAGCGTAGCAGCGGGGGACACAGATACGCAGTATTTT.

The rearrangement uses TRBV5-1 and TRBJ2-5, with D perhaps TRBD2 (5 bases). Trimming pared 4 bases from V and 4 bases from J, leaving 11 bases between. The germline V gene encodes CDR1 SGHRS and CDR2 YFSETQ. This CDR3 has 13 amino acids. The CDR3: CASSMTRGETQYF. The CDR3 bases are TGCGCCAGCAGCATGACCCGGGGAGAGACCCAGTACTTC.

About this clone itself: The same CDR3 can be traced to other DNA sequences in this sample. J is TRBJ2-7 and V is TRBV4-3; a weak D match, TRBD1 (5 bases). Germline loops: CDR1 LGHNA, CDR2 YSLEER. V lost 0 bases and J 2 bases, leaving 11 bases between the germline ends. The CDR3 is 15 amino acids. This CDR3 is CASSQDEGVAYEQYF. Here the CDR3 DNA reads TGCGCCAGCAGCCAAGATGAAGGGGTTGCCTACGAGCAGTACTTC.

This clone was found a few times. This chain connects TRBV12-3 or TRBV12-4 to TRBJ1-1; 7 bases map to TRBD1. The ends lost 5 bases at V and 8 bases at J; junction bases unmatched: 5. This CDR3 spans 12 amino acids. The DNA of the CDR3 is TGTGCCAGCAGTATTCGGGACAGAGAAGCTTTCTTT. Amino acids: CASSIRDREAFF.

The genes are TRBV5-8 and TRBJ1-2; tentatively, D is TRBD1 (6 bases). The germline V gene encodes CDR1 SGHTS and CDR2 YDEGEE. The CDR3 consists of 12 residues. The germline V and J ends were trimmed by 2 bases and 4 bases, with 6 bases remaining between them. The CDR3 sequence: CASSFRGYGYTF. The CDR3 DNA reads TGTGCCAGCAGCTTCAGGGGCTATGGCTACACCTTC.

The chain links TRBV6-2 or TRBV6-3 to TRBJ1-6; a weak D match, TRBD1 (6 bases). The CDR3 extends over 15 amino acids. Germline V CDR1 and CDR2: MNHEY, SVGEGT. V shed 6 bases and J shed 10 bases, with 19 bases lying between them. The CDR3 DNA sequence: TGTGCCAGCAGCGAAACTACAGGGTTAAGGTCACCCCTCCACTTT. Translation: CASSETTGLRSPLHF.

This clone has only a few counts. The V call is TRBV7-2, the J call TRBJ2-1; D gene ambiguous. V dropped 4 bases and J dropped 4 bases, with 8 bases sitting between them. CDR1 SGHTA and CDR2 FQGNSA come from the germline V gene. This CDR3 region has 13 residues. The CDR3 protein is CASSSLYYNEQFF. DNA of the CDR3: TGTGCCAGCAGCTCGTTGTATTACAATGAGCAGTTCTTC.

J is TRBJ2-1 and V is TRBV27; 9 nucleotides align to TRBD2. The CDR3 sequence is 13 residues long. CDR1 and CDR2 from the germline V gene are MNHEY and SMNVEV (reference sequence). Trimming removed 3 bases from V and 13 bases from J; junction bases left unmatched: 7. The CDR3 region is CASSFGRGGAQFF. The DNA of the CDR3 is TGTGCCAGCAGTTTTGGTCGCGGGGGGGCCCAGTTCTTC.

This clone was observed a few times. This chain uses TRBV6-2 or TRBV6-3 with TRBJ1-1; D gene uncertain. The CDR3 covers 16 residues. CDR1 MNHEY and CDR2 SVGEGT come from the germline V gene. Trimming took off 0 bases at V and 5 bases at J, with 16 bases between the two ends. The chain's CDR3 is CASSYSNPTRGTEAFF. The DNA of the CDR3 is TGTGCCAGCAGTTACTCGAATCCAACCCGAGGAACTGAAGCTTTCTTT.

This clone was recorded only once. The genes are TRBV25-1 and TRBJ2-5, with TRBD2 matching 8 bases. CDR3 length equals 15 residues. The V gene's germline CDR1 is MGHDK and CDR2 SYGVNS. Losses at the gene ends were 5 bases for V and 7 bases for J; bases not matched to a gene: 12. In DNA, the CDR3 is TGTGCCAGCAGTTCAGCGGGGGTGCAAGAGCGGACCCAGTACTTC. Its protein product is CASSSAGVQERTQYF.

The CDR3: CASSSRTGTDTQYF. As DNA, the CDR3 is TGTGCCAGTAGTTCCCGGACAGGCACAGATACGCAGTATTTT. The chain combines TRBV19 with TRBJ2-3; possibly TRBD1 for D (6 bases). The germline gives CDR1 LNHDA, CDR2 SQIVND (reference sequence). V lost 5 bases and J lost 1, with 10 bases in between. There are 14 residues in the CDR3. The whole variable domain, filled in from reference TRBV19 and TRBJ2-3, reads DGGITQSPKYLFRKEGQNVTLSCEQNLNHDAMYWYRQDPGQGLRLIYYSQIVNDFQKGDIAEGYSVSREKKESFPLTVTSAQKNPTAFYLCASSSRTGTDTQYFGPGTRLTVL.

V and J are TRBV19 and TRBJ2-7; 8 bases line up with TRBD1. Germline V CDR1 and CDR2: LNHDA, SQIVND (reference sequence). There are 12 residues in the CDR3. J was trimmed by 6 bases and V by 6 bases; bases with no gene match: 4. The CDR3 here is CASRTGQGEQYF. The CDR3 DNA reads as TGTGCCAGTAGAACCGGACAGGGCGAGCAGTACTTC.

The V call is TRBV2, the J call TRBJ2-2; 7 positions agree with TRBD2. Germline CDR1 reads SNHLY; CDR2 reads FYNNEI. V gave up 8 bases and J gave up 3 bases; unmatched junction bases: 12. CDR3 length: 16 residues. CDR3: CASVISGTTHTGELFF. DNA for the CDR3: TGTGCCAGCGTAATATCCGGGACTACCCACACCGGGGAGCTGTTTTTT.

The rearrangement uses TRBV7-2 and TRBJ1-3, with D tentatively TRBD1 (6 bases). The CDR3 sequence is 15 residues long. V was cut by 6 bases and J by 0 bases, with 12 bases left in between. CDR1 is SGHTA and CDR2 is FQGNSA in the germline V gene. CDR3 DNA sequence: TGTGCCAGCAGTTTCGGACAGAGCTCTGGAAACACCATATATTTT. Its protein product is CASSFGQSSGNTIYF.

The V call is TRBV18, the J call TRBJ2-2, with TRBD1 matching over 11 bases. Trimming took 1 base from V and 7 from J; bases not matched to a gene: 8. CDR3 length: 17 residues. From germline, CDR1 is KGHSH and CDR2 LQKENI. CDR3 nucleotide sequence: TGTGCCAGCTCACCACTTGGACAGGGGGCGTTTGTCGGGGAGCTGTTTTTT. It is translated as CASSPLGQGAFVGELFF.

This chain connects TRBV6-2 or TRBV6-3 to TRBJ2-2; a possible D gene is TRBD1 (5 bases). Trimming took off 2 bases at V and 2 bases at J, with 15 bases between the two ends. The CDR3 is made up of 17 amino acids. CDR1 MNHEY and CDR2 SVGEGT come from the germline V gene. CDR3 amino acids: CASSYKFGQGNTGELFF. The DNA of the CDR3 is TGTGCCAGCAGTTACAAGTTCGGGCAGGGCAACACCGGGGAGCTGTTTTTT.

The V gene is TRBV7-9, the J gene TRBJ2-1; 8 bases are shared with TRBD2. From germline, CDR1 is SEHNR and CDR2 FQNEAQ (reference sequence). CDR3 length equals 16 residues. The V and J ends lost 5 bases and 7 bases, in that order; junction bases with no gene match: 13. This CDR3 is CASSLVAGGLGNEQFF. The CDR3 DNA follows: TGTGCCAGCAGCCTAGTCGCGGGGGGTTTGGGGAATGAGCAGTTCTTC. Looking up the rest from reference TRBV7-9 and TRBJ2-1 gives the full variable domain: DTGVSQNPRHKITKRGQNVTFRCDPISEHNRLYWYRQTLGQGPEFLTYFQNEAQLEKSRLLSDRFSAERPKGSFSTLEIQRTEQGDSAMYLCASSLVAGGLGNEQFFGPGTRLTVL.

V and J are TRBV3-1 (or the pseudogene TRBV3-2) and TRBJ1-5; 7 bases align to TRBD1. Per germline, CDR1 LGHDT and CDR2 YNNKEL (reference sequence). The CDR3 covers 15 residues. V shed 1 base and J 4 bases; nucleotides not matched to a gene: 4. CDR3 in amino acids: CASSQGPQGNQPQHF. CDR3 in DNA: TGTGCCAGCAGCCAAGGCCCACAGGGGAATCAGCCCCAGCATTTT.

This clone has a single count. The chain employs TRBV7-8 and TRBJ1-5, with TRBD1 as a possible D gene (5 bases). This CDR3 is 16 amino acids long. V was shortened by 1 base and J by 2 bases, with 12 bases between the two germline ends. CDR1 and CDR2 (germline): SGHVS, FQNEAQ. CDR3 sequence (DNA): TGTGCCAGCAGCTTAGGTCTCTTGGGGCGCAATCAGCCCCAGCATTTT. Amino acid sequence: CASSLGLLGRNQPQHF. Together with reference TRBV7-8 and TRBJ1-5, the CDR3 gives the full variable domain: GAGVSQSPRYKVAKRGQDVALRCDPISGHVSLFWYQQALGQGPEFLTYFQNEAQLDKSGLPSDRFFAERPEGSVSTLKIQRTQQEDSAVYLCASSLGLLGRNQPQHFGDGTRLSIL.

V and J are TRBV30 and TRBJ2-3, with 16 bases aligning to TRBD2. The CDR3 consists of 17 residues. The V and J ends lost 2 bases and 4 bases, in that order; junction bases with no gene match: 6. CDR1 and CDR2 (germline): GTSNPN, SVGIG (reference sequence). In DNA, the CDR3 is TGTGCCTGGAGTATAAAGGGACTAGCGGGGGGGCCAGATACGCAGTATTTT. Translating gives CAWSIKGLAGGPDTQYF.

This chain connects TRBV2 to TRBJ2-6, with TRBD2 identical over 8 bases. Germline CDR1 and CDR2: SNHLY and FYNNEI. There are 18 residues in the CDR3. V trimming: 7 bases; J trimming: 1 base; junction bases outside the gene matches: 12. CDR3 residues: CASTMWGLGGSGANVLTF. For the CDR3, the DNA is TGTGCCAGCACCATGTGGGGACTAGGCGGGTCTGGGGCCAACGTCCTGACTTTC.

The chain recombines TRBV19 with TRBJ1-1, with 7 bases lining up with TRBD1. Germline CDR1 LNHDA, CDR2 SQIVND (reference sequence). CDR3 length: 14 residues. V lost 8 bases to trimming and J lost 2 bases; unmatched junction nucleotides: 8. The CDR3 nucleotides are TGTGCCAGTCAGGGGGACGTCTTAAACACTGAAGCTTTCTTT. Encoded protein: CASQGDVLNTEAFF. Full variable domain (rest looked up from reference TRBV19 and TRBJ1-1): DGGITQSPKYLFRKEGQNVTLSCEQNLNHDAMYWYRQDPGQGLRLIYYSQIVNDFQKGDIAEGYSVSREKKESFPLTVTSAQKNPTAFYLCASQGDVLNTEAFFGQGTRLTVV.

V is TRBV5-1 and J is TRBJ2-3, with TRBD2 identical over 11 bases. The CDR3 is 17 residues long. Germline V gene lookup returns CDR1 SGHRS and CDR2 YFSETQ. V was pared by 0 bases and J by 9 bases, with 12 bases of the junction left unmatched. In DNA, the CDR3 is TGCGCCAGCAGCTTGGGGCGTGGTAGCGGGGGGGCCATAACGCAGTATTTT. The encoded protein is CASSLGRGSGGAITQYF. Together with reference TRBV5-1 and TRBJ2-3, the CDR3 gives the full variable domain: KAGVTQTPRYLIKTRGQQVTLSCSPISGHRSVSWYQQTPGQGLQFLFEYFSETQRNKGNFPGRFSGRQFSNSRSEMNVSTLELGDSALYLCASSLGRGSGGAITQYFGPGTRLTVL.

V gene TRBV7-8 combines with J gene TRBJ2-3; D is perhaps TRBD1 (6 bases). The CDR3 is 15 amino acids. The V gene lost 4 bases and the J gene lost 2 bases, with 13 bases spanning the gap. Germline lookup yields CDR1 SGHVS and CDR2 FQNEAQ. CDR3 nucleotide sequence: TGTGCCAGCAGCTCACAAACAGGGCCCACAGATACGCAGTATTTT. Translation gives CASSSQTGPTDTQYF.

V and J are TRBV4-3 and TRBJ1-6, with D tentatively TRBD1 (5 bases). V lost 2 bases and J lost 7, with 12 bases in between. Germline V CDR1 and CDR2: LGHNA, YSLEER. This CDR3 has 15 residues. CDR3 nucleotide sequence: TGCGCCAGCAGCCAAACCTTACAGGAGAATTCACCCCTCCACTTT. It yields the protein CASSQTLQENSPLHF.

The V call is TRBV5-1, the J call TRBJ2-5, with 8 nucleotides matching TRBD2. CDR1 is SGHRS, CDR2 YFSETQ, per germline. V gave up 1 base and J gave up 5 bases; unmatched junction bases: 16. CDR3 length: 18 residues. The CDR3 region has the DNA TGCGCCAGCAGCTTGAGAGGCTTTAACGGGGGGGGCCGGGAGACCCAGTACTTC. It is translated as CASSLRGFNGGGRETQYF.

This chain joins TRBV5-4 and TRBJ2-3; 9 nucleotides align to TRBD2. Germline V gene data show CDR1 as SGHNT and CDR2 as YYREEE (reference sequence). The trim removed 0 bases at V and 3 bases at J, leaving 11 bases unmatched. The CDR3 runs to 18 residues. This CDR3 is CASSLDFMRGGETDTQYF. The DNA for the CDR3 is TGTGCCAGCAGCTTGGATTTTATGCGGGGGGGAGAAACAGATACGCAGTATTTT.